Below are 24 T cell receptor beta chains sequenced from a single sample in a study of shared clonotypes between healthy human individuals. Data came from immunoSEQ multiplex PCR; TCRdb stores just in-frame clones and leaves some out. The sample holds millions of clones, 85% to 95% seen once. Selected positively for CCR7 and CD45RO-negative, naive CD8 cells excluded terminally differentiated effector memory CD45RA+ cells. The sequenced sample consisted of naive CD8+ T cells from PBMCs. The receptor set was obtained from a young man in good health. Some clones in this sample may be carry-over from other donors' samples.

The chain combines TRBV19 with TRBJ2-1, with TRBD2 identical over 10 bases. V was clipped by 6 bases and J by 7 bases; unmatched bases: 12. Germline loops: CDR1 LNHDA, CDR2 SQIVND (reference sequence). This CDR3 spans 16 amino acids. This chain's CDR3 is CASRFLAGDGGNEQFF. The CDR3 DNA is TGTGCCAGTAGGTTCCTAGCGGGAGATGGAGGGAATGAGCAGTTCTTC.

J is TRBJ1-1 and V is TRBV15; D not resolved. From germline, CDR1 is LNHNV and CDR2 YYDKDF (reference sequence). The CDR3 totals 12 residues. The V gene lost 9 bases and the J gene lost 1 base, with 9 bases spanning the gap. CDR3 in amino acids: CATGTWNTEAFF. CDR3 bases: TGTGCCACGGGAACATGGAACACTGAAGCTTTCTTT.

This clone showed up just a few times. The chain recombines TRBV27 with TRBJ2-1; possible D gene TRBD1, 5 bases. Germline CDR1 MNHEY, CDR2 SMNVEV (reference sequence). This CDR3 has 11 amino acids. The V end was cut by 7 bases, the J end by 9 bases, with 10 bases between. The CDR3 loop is CASTWGPEQFF. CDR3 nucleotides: TGTGCCAGCACCTGGGGCCCTGAGCAGTTCTTC.

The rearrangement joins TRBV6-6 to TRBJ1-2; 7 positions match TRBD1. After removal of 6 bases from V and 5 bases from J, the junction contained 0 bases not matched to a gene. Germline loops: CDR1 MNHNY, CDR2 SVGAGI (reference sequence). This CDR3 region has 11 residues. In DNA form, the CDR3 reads TGTGCCAGCAGGACAGGGTATGGCTACACCTTC. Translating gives CASRTGYGYTF.

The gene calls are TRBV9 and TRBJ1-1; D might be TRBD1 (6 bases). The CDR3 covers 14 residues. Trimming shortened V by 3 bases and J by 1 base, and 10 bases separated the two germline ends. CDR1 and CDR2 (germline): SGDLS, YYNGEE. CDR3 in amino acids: CASSETTGNTEAFF. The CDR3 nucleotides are TGTGCCAGCAGCGAGACGACAGGGAACACTGAAGCTTTCTTT.

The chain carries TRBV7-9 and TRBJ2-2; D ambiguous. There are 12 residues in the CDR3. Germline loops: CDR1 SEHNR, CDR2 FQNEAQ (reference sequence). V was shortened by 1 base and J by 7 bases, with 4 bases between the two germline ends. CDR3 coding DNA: TGTGCCAGCAGCTTAGTAAACGGGGAGCTGTTTTTT. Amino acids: CASSLVNGELFF. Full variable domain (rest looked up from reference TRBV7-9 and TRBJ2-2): DTGVSQNPRHKITKRGQNVTFRCDPISEHNRLYWYRQTLGQGPEFLTYFQNEAQLEKSRLLSDRFSAERPKGSFSTLEIQRTEQGDSAMYLCASSLVNGELFFGEGSRLTVL.

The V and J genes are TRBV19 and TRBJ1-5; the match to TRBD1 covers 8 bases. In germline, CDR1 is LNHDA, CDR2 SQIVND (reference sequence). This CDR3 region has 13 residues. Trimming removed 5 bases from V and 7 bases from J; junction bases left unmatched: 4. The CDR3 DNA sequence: TGTGCCAGTAGTGCGACAGGGGAGCAGCCCCAGCATTTT. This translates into CASSATGEQPQHF.

CDR3 in DNA: TGTGCCACCAGCAGAGCCCGGGACACTCGGAACGAGCAGTACTTC. Amino acids: CATSRARDTRNEQYF. The gene calls are TRBV15 and TRBJ2-7, with TRBD1 as a possible D gene (6 bases). Germline V gene sequence: CDR1 LNHNV, CDR2 YYDKDF (reference sequence). The CDR3 spans 15 residues. V dropped 1 base and J dropped 5 bases, with 15 bases sitting between them. Supplemented by reference TRBV15 and TRBJ2-7, the full variable domain reads DAMVIQNPRYQVTQFGKPVTLSCSQTLNHNVMYWYQQKSSQAPKLLFHYYDKDFNNEADTPDNFQSRRPNTSFCFLDIRSPGLGDTAMYLCATSRARDTRNEQYFGPGTRLTVT.

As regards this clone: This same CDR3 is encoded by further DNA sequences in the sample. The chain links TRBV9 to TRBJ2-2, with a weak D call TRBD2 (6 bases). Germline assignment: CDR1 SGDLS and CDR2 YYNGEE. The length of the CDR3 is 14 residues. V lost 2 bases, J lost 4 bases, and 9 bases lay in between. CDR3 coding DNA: TGTGCCAGCAGCGTGGAGGGGAGCACCGGGGAGCTGTTTTTT. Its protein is CASSVEGSTGELFF.

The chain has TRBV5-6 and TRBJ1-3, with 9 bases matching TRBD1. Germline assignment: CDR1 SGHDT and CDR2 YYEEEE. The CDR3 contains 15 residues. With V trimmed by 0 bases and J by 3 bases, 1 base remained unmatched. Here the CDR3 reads CASSLGTGVGNTIYF. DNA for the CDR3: TGTGCCAGCAGCTTGGGGACAGGGGTTGGAAACACCATATATTTT.

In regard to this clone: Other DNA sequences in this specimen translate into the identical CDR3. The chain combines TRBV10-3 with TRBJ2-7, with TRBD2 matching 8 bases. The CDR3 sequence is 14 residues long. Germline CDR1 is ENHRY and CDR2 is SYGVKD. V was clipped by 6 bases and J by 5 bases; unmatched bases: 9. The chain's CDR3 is CAIRGTSGPDEQYF. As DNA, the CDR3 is TGTGCCATCAGGGGGACTAGTGGCCCAGACGAGCAGTACTTC.

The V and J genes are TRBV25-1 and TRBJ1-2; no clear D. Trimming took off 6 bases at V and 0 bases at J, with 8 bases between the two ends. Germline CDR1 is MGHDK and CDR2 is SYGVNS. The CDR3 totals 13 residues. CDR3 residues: CASRDTANYGYTF. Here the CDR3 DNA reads TGTGCCAGCAGAGACACCGCTAACTATGGCTACACCTTC.

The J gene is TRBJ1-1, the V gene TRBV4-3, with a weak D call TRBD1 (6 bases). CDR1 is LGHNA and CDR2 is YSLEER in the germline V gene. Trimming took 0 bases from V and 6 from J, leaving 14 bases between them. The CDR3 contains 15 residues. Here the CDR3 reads CASSQDASRGAEAFF. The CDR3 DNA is TGCGCCAGCAGCCAAGATGCAAGCAGGGGAGCTGAAGCTTTCTTT.

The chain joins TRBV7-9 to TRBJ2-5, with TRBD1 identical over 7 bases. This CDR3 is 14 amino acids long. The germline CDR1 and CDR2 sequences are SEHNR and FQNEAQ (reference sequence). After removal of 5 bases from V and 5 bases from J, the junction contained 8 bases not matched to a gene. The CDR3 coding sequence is TGTGCCAGCAGCGAGACAGGGTTTGGCGAGACCCAGTACTTC. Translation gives CASSETGFGETQYF.

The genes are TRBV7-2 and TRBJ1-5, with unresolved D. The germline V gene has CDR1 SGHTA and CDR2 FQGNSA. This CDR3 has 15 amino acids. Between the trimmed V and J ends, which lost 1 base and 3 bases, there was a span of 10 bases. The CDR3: CASSLGNHFNQPQHF. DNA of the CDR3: TGTGCCAGCAGCTTAGGCAACCATTTCAATCAGCCCCAGCATTTT.

CDR3 DNA: TGTGCCAGCGAACCCAGGGGGGGCCTCTCAGGGGAGCTGTTTTTT. This codes for CASEPRGGLSGELFF. This sequence joins TRBV7-8 and TRBJ2-2; D possibly uses TRBD1 or TRBD2 (7 bases each). The CDR3 extends over 15 amino acids. Germline V gives CDR1 SGHVS, CDR2 FQNEAQ. Trimming stripped 8 bases from V and 8 bases from J, with 21 bases between.

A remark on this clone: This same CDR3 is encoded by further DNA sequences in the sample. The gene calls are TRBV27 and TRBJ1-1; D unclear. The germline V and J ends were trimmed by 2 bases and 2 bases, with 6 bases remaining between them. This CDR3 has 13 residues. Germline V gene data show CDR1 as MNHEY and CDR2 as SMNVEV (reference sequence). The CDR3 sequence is CASSLTRNTEAFF. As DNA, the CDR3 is TGTGCCAGCAGTTTAACTCGAAACACTGAAGCTTTCTTT.

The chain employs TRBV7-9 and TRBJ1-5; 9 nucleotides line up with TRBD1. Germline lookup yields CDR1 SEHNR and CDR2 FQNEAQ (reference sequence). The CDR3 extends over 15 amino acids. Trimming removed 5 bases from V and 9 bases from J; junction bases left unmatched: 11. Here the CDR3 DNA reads TGTGCCAGCAGCCAAGAGGGACAGGGTTGGTGGCCCCAGCATTTT. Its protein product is CASSQEGQGWWPQHF.

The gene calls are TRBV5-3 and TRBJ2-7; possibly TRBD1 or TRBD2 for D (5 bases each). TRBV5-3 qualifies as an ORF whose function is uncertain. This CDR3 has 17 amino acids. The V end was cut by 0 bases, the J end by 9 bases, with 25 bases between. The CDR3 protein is CARSLGGRDRTTFGQYF. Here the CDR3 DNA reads TGTGCCAGAAGCTTGGGGGGACGGGACCGCACGACTTTTGGGCAGTACTTC.

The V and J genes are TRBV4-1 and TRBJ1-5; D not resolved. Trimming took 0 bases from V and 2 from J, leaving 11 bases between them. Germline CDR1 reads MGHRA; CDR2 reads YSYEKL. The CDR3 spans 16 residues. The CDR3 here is CASSQDPFGGNQPQHF. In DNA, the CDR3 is TGCGCCAGCAGCCAAGATCCCTTTGGGGGCAATCAGCCCCAGCATTTT.

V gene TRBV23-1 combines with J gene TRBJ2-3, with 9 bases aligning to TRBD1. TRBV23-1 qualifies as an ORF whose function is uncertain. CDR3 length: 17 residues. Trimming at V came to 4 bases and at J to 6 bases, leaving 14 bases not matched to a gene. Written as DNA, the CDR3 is TGCGCCAGCAGTCCACCGGGACAGGGACTATTCCCCGATACGCAGTATTTT. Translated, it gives CASSPPGQGLFPDTQYF.

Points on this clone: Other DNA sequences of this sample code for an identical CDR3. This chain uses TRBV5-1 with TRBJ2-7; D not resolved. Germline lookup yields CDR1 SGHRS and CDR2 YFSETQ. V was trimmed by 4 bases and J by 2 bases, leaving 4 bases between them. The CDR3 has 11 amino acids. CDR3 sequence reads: CASSGTYEQYF. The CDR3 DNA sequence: TGCGCCAGCAGCGGCACCTACGAGCAGTACTTC.

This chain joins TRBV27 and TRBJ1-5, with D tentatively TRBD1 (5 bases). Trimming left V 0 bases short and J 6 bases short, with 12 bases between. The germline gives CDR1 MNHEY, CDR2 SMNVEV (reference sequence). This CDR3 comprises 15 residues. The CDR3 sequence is CASSLSARRGQPQHF. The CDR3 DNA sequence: TGTGCCAGCAGTTTATCTGCCAGGAGGGGTCAGCCCCAGCATTTT.

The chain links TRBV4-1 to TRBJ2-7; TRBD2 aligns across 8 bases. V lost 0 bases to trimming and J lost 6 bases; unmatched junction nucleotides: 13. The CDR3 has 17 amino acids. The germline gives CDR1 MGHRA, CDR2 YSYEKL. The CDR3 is CASSQEYWREESSEQYF. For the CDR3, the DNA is TGCGCCAGCAGCCAAGAATACTGGCGGGAGGAGTCTTCCGAGCAGTACTTC.